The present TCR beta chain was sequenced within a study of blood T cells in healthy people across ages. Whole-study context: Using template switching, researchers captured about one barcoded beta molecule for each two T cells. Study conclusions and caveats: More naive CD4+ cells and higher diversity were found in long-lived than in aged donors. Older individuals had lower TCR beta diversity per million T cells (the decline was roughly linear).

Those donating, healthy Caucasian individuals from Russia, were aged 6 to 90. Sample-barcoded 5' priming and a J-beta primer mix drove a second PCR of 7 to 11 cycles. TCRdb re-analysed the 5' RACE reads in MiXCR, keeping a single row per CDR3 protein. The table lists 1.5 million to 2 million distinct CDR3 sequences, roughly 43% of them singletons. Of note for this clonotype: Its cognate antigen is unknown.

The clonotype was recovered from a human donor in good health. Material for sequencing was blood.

CDR3 sequence reads: CASRSTGSGEAFF. CDR3 coding DNA: TGTGCCAGCAGATCCACAGGGTCCGGTGAAGCTTTCTTT. V and J are TRBV7-2 and TRBJ1-1, with a tentative D call TRBD1 (6 bases). From germline, CDR1 is SGHTA and CDR2 FQGNSA. The ends were cut back, 6 bases at V and 7 bases at J, with 15 bases in the middle. The CDR3 sequence is 13 residues long.